This entry describes one T cell receptor beta chain. The CDR3 totals 16 residues. V was trimmed by 6 bases and J by 3 bases, leaving 20 bases between them. In germline, CDR1 is SGHTA, CDR2 FQGNSA. These data belong to a study of blood T cell repertoires in COVID-19. How the authors handled the data: Reference gene primer amplification in the assay estimated nucleated cell counts. Data came from immunoSEQ multiplex PCR; TCRdb stores just in-frame clones and leaves some out. V, J and clone size are those of that table, while D and trimming were read from the DNA. The repertoire holds 270,000 or so clones, with around nine tenths as singletons. Participants were aged about 18 to 95 years, lived in roughly 23 US areas, and enrolled virtually. Donors were grouped by their self-reported clinical history. Recovery meant two consecutive negative NP/OP PCR tests, professional clearance, or resolved symptoms.

The origin of this receptor is a woman aged 18-29 years who had recovered from COVID-19. Sequencing was performed on PBMCs or T cells enriched from blood (not recorded which). The rearrangement links TRBV7-2 to TRBJ1-1; perhaps TRBD1 as D (5 bases). DNA of the CDR3: TGTGCCAGCAGTTCACCCCATCGGGCGGGACACACTGAAGCTTTCTTT. Translating it yields CASSSPHRAGHTEAFF.